The present T cell receptor beta chain was sequenced within a study of blood T cell repertoires in COVID-19 (dated by TCRdb to about 2020). For the wider study: Collaborator samples came from the United States, Italy and Spain and covered acute and convalescent phases of COVID-19. The material from the prospective study consisted of cDNA or gDNA derived from T cells, B-cell-depleted T cells, or PBMCs. The dataset comprised deeply sampled blood TCRbeta repertoires from subjects exposed to, actively infected with, or recovered from COVID-19. The repertoires were released in a freely available public database intended as a resource for research on the immune response to SARS-CoV-2. The samples were drawn from two sources: the first 160 participants of the ongoing ImmuneRACE study, and fewer than 1,500 subjects contributed by 6 global collaborators. Nearly every sample came with metadata listing a de-identified subject ID, COVID-19 status, age in years and sex. Where HLA class I and class II types were available, the types were taken from metadata supplied by the sample provider, not from assay-based typing.

TCRbeta CDR3 regions were amplified from genomic DNA using the immunoSEQ Assay, a bias-controlled multiplex PCR. The study's processing was this. Within the assay, amplification of reference gene primers was used to estimate how many nucleated cells each sample contained. Sequence reads were collapsed and filtered to measure the absolute abundance of every unique TCRbeta CDR3 rearrangement. Productive Simpson clonality was computed per sample as the square root of Simpson's diversity index over productive rearrangements. Not all clones reach the TCRdb copy of this immuneACCESS table, which keeps in-frame sequences only. Checked studies attribute under half of the gap to unresolved V genes and leave the rest unexplained. The V and J calls and the clone size are those of that table, but D and trimming were determined from the DNA. The sample records some 250,000 clones, roughly 80% of which are singletons. 3.4% of the sample comes from the top ten.

The table lists this clone with a count of one. Its antigen is still unknown. There are no base qualities to consult, and no much larger clone falls within one base. Whole blood was collected in K2EDTA tubes by collaborating institutions according to the institutions' own protocols. For TCRbeta analysis, collaborators shipped samples as frozen whole blood, isolated PBMCs, or DNA extracted from either of those sample types. General conclusions and limits of the study: How much clinical and demographic metadata was included differed by source and by participant, and the metadata was provided uncurated.

The sequence was collected from a woman between 18 and 29 years old with acute or convalescent COVID-19. Input material: peripheral blood.

CDR3 sequence: CASSPLQGGETQYF. DNA sequence: TGTGCCAGCTCACCCCTACAGGGTGGAGAGACCCAGTACTTC. Here the chain combines TRBV18 and TRBJ2-5; the best D guess is TRBD1, with 6 bases matching. The CDR3 starts with the cysteine, ends with the phenylalanine, and has 14 residues. Only the CDR3 DNA is retained, 42 bases long and in frame from the first base. Relative to germline, V is 3 bases shorter and J is 4 bases shorter, with 12 bases between their ends. According to the germline V gene, CDR1 reads KGHSH and CDR2 reads LQKENI.